The 13 T cell receptor beta chains below all came from one sample that was sequenced in a study of T cell changes during pregnancy in multiple sclerosis. The assay was immunoSEQ multiplex PCR, and TCRdb's table has in-frame clones only and misses some. The table records tens of thousands of clones, roughly 92% of them present only once. The sequencing here drew on peripheral blood, taken in the first trimester of pregnancy. The receptors here all came from a female donor with multiple sclerosis, enrolled in a pregnancy study.

V is TRBV20-1 and J is TRBJ2-5, with TRBD2 matching over 7 bases. CDR1 and CDR2 (germline): DFQATT, SNEGSKA (reference sequence). J was trimmed by 5 bases and V by 4 bases; bases with no gene match: 1. The CDR3 extends over 11 amino acids. The CDR3 DNA is TGCAGTGCTATGGGGGGGGAGACCCAGTACTTC. Its translation: CSAMGGETQYF.

V is TRBV7-9 and J is TRBJ2-3; D is undetermined. This CDR3 comprises 13 residues. Per the germline V gene, CDR1 is SEHNR and CDR2 is FQNEAQ (reference sequence). Deletions cut 3 bases from V and 6 bases from J, with 10 bases between. This CDR3 reads CASSFSQADTQYF. The DNA for the CDR3 is TGTGCCAGCAGCTTCAGCCAGGCCGATACGCAGTATTTT.

The chain links TRBV7-9 to TRBJ1-1, with D perhaps matching TRBD1 (5 bases). The CDR3 spans 16 residues. V was clipped by 4 bases and J by 1 base, with 16 bases between them. The V gene's germline CDR1 is SEHNR and CDR2 FQNEAQ (reference sequence). CDR3 DNA sequence: TGTGCCAGCAGCTCCCCTTGGGTGACAGCGAACACTGAAGCTTTCTTT. It codes for CASSSPWVTANTEAFF. Full variable domain (remainder filled in from reference TRBV7-9 and TRBJ1-1): DTGVSQNPRHKITKRGQNVTFRCDPISEHNRLYWYRQTLGQGPEFLTYFQNEAQLEKSRLLSDRFSAERPKGSFSTLEIQRTEQGDSAMYLCASSSPWVTANTEAFFGQGTRLTVV.

The sample holds a few counts of this clone. The chain uses TRBV19 and TRBJ1-1; 11 nucleotides agree with TRBD1. Germline V CDR1 and CDR2: LNHDA, SQIVND (reference sequence). V lost 10 bases to trimming and J lost 7 bases; unmatched junction nucleotides: 8. The CDR3 sequence is 13 residues long. CDR3 DNA sequence: TGTGCCACCCAGGACAGGGGGCTCTTTGAAGCTTTCTTT. Encoded protein: CATQDRGLFEAFF.

The chain has TRBV18 and TRBJ2-7; D not resolved. CDR1 KGHSH and CDR2 LQKENI come from the germline V gene. The V end was cut by 3 bases, the J end by 2 bases, with 8 bases between. The CDR3 has 13 amino acids. This CDR3 reads CASSPSQTYEQYF. The CDR3 coding sequence is TGTGCCAGCTCACCCTCACAGACCTACGAGCAGTACTTC.

This rearrangement joins TRBV19 to TRBJ1-6; D is unclear. The CDR3 loop spans 16 amino acids. The V gene's germline CDR1 is LNHDA and CDR2 SQIVND (reference sequence). V was clipped by 5 bases and J by 6 bases, with 17 bases between them. DNA of the CDR3: TGTGCCAGTAGTTCTCAATCCGGGAGTCGTAATTCACCCCTCCACTTT. As protein: CASSSQSGSRNSPLHF.

This CDR3 reads CSATGPGNTEAFF. The DNA of the CDR3 is TGCAGCGCCACAGGGCCAGGGAACACTGAAGCTTTCTTT. J is TRBJ1-1 and V is TRBV29-1, with D perhaps TRBD1 (6 bases). With 7 bases removed from V and 1 base from J, the gap between germline ends came to 13 bases. The germline V gene has CDR1 SQVTM and CDR2 ANQGSEA. The CDR3 extends over 13 amino acids. The whole variable domain, remainder taken from reference TRBV29-1 and TRBJ1-1, is SAVISQKPSRDICQRGTSLTIQCQVDSQVTMMFWYRQQPGQSLTLIATANQGSEATYESGFVIDKFPISRPNLTFSTLTVSNMSPEDSSIYLCSATGPGNTEAFFGQGTRLTVV.

Notes on this clone: Sequence at one end of the junction differs from germline and may be a read error. The chain combines TRBV5-8 with TRBJ1-1; 8 bases map to TRBD1. The germline V gene has CDR1 SGHTS and CDR2 YDEGEE. The CDR3 loop spans 13 amino acids. The CDR3 bases are TGTGCCAGCAGTTTGGACAGGGCCACTGAAGCTTTCTTT. Encoded protein: CASSLDRATEAFF.

The gene calls are TRBV5-6 and TRBJ2-7; 7 bases line up with TRBD2. The germline V gene has CDR1 SGHDT and CDR2 YYEEEE. This CDR3 contains 17 residues. The V and J ends lost 0 bases and 5 bases, in that order; junction bases with no gene match: 14. CDR3 in amino acids: CASSLGGGIPLLDEQYF. The CDR3 DNA is TGTGCCAGCAGCTTGGGCGGGGGTATCCCTTTACTTGACGAGCAGTACTTC.

The chain is built from TRBV6-6 and TRBJ2-7; D possibly corresponds to TRBD1 (5 bases). The CDR3 covers 12 residues. CDR1 and CDR2 from the germline V gene are MNHNY and SVGAGI (reference sequence). The V and J ends lost 8 bases and 3 bases respectively, with 11 bases between them. The DNA for the CDR3 is TGTGCCAGCCGACGACAGTACTACGAGCAGTACTTC. Amino acid sequence: CASRRQYYEQYF.

This clone was seen a single time. The CDR3 reads CASSLGVQGAVGGYTF. CDR3 in DNA: TGTGCCAGCAGCTTAGGTGTCCAGGGGGCTGTAGGTGGCTACACCTTC. J is TRBJ1-2 and V is TRBV7-8; 8 nucleotides match TRBD1. Per the germline V gene, CDR1 is SGHVS and CDR2 is FQNEAQ. This CDR3 is built from 16 residues. Losses at the gene ends were 1 base for V and 7 bases for J; bases not matched to a gene: 11. Filled out from reference TRBV7-8 and TRBJ1-2, the complete variable domain reads GAGVSQSPRYKVAKRGQDVALRCDPISGHVSLFWYQQALGQGPEFLTYFQNEAQLDKSGLPSDRFFAERPEGSVSTLKIQRTQQEDSAVYLCASSLGVQGAVGGYTFGSGTRLTVV.

The chain uses TRBV7-9 and TRBJ1-3; unclear D gene. V lost 5 bases, J lost 0 bases, and 8 bases lay in between. Germline CDR1 and CDR2: SEHNR and FQNEAQ (reference sequence). The CDR3 is made up of 14 amino acids. CDR3 nucleotides: TGTGCCAGCAGCCCGGCGGGCTCTGGAAACACCATATATTTT. Amino acids: CASSPAGSGNTIYF.

This rearrangement joins TRBV4-3 to TRBJ1-2, with 8 bases matching TRBD1. Losses at the gene ends were 0 bases for V and 3 bases for J; bases not matched to a gene: 3. CDR1 and CDR2 from the germline V gene are LGHNA and YSLEER. This CDR3 is 15 amino acids long. CDR3 sequence: CASSQDDRGYYGYTF. The CDR3, as DNA: TGCGCCAGCAGCCAAGATGACAGGGGCTACTATGGCTACACCTTC.